This entry lists 2 T cell receptor beta chains sequenced from one sample in a study of T cells in Graves' hyperthyroidism and ophthalmopathy. Using RNA transcripts as the source, TCR beta CDR3 regions were amplified. First-round RT-PCR of the TCR CDR3 relied on the HTBI primer set. MiXCR, run by TCRdb on the multiplex PCR reads, gives a single entry per CDR3 protein. The table lists 300,000 or so distinct CDR3 sequences, roughly 17% of them singletons. Sequencing was performed on blood. The receptor set was obtained from a man younger than 40 with Graves' hyperthyroidism.

The chain has TRBV19 and TRBJ1-2; 8 nucleotides agree with TRBD1. In germline, CDR1 is LNHDA, CDR2 SQIVND (reference sequence). The J segment lost 6 bases and the V segment lost 1 base, leaving 7 bases of the junction unmatched. The CDR3 runs 15 residues. CDR3 loop: CASSIAGQGADGYTF. For the CDR3, the DNA is TGTGCCAGTAGTATAGCGGGGCAGGGGGCGGATGGCTACACCTTC.

This clonotype was observed many times. The rearrangement joins TRBV18 to TRBJ2-1; D not resolved. CDR3 length: 13 residues. The V gene's germline CDR1 is KGHSH and CDR2 LQKENI. Trimming stripped 3 bases from V and 8 bases from J, with 11 bases between. The CDR3 sequence is CASSPRPRDEQFF. The CDR3 DNA is TGTGCCAGCTCACCTCGTCCCCGGGATGAGCAGTTCTTC.